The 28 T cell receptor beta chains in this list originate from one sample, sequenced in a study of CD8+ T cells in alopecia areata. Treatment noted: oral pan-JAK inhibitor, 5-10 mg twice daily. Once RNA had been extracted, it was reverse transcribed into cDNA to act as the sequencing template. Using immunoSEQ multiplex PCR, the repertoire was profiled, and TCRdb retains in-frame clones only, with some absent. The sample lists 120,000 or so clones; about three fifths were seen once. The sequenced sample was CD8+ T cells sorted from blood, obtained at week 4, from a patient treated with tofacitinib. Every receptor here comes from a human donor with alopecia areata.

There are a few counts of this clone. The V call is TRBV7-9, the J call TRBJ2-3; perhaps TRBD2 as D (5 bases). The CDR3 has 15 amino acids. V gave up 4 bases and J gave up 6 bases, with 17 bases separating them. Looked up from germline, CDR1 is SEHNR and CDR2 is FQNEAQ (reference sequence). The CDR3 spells CASSSPTTSVDTQYF. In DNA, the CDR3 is TGTGCCAGCAGCTCCCCGACTACCAGCGTTGATACGCAGTATTTT.

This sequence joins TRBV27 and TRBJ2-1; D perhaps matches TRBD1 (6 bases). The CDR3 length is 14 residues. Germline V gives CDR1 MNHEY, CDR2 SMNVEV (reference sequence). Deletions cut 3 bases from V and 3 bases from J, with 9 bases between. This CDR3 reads CASSFADSYNEQFF. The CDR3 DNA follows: TGTGCCAGCAGTTTTGCGGACAGCTACAATGAGCAGTTCTTC.

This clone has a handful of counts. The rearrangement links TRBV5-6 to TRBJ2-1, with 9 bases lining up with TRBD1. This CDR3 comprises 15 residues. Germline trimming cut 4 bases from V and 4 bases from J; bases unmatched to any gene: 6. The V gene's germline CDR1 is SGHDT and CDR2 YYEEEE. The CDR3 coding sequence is TGTGCCAGCAGCCGGGGACAGGGATCTTACAATGAGCAGTTCTTC. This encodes CASSRGQGSYNEQFF.

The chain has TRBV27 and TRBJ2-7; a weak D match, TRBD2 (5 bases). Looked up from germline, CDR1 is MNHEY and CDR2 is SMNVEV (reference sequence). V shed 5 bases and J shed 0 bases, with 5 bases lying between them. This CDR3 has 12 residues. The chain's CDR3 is CASSGSSYEQYF. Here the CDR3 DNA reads TGTGCCAGCAGTGGGAGCTCCTACGAGCAGTACTTC.

Here the CDR3 reads CASSFTGNTIYF. The CDR3, as DNA: TGTGCCAGCAGCTTTACTGGAAACACCATATATTTT. This chain connects TRBV11-2 to TRBJ1-3, with D unclear. CDR1 is SGHAT, CDR2 FQNNGV, per germline. V lost 3 bases, J lost 2 bases, and 2 bases lay in between. There are 12 residues in the CDR3.

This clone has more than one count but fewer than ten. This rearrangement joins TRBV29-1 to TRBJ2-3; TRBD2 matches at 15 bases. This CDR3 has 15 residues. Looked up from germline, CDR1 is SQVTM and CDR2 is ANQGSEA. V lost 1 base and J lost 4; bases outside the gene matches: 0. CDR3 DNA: TGCAGCGTTGAAGGGACTAGCGGGGGGGCAGATACGCAGTATTTT. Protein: CSVEGTSGGADTQYF.

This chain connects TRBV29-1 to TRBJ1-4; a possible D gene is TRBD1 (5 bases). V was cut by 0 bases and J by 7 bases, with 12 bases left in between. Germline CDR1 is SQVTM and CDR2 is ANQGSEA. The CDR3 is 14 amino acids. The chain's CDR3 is CSVEDPRDGEKLFF. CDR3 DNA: TGCAGCGTTGAAGATCCCAGGGACGGTGAAAAACTGTTTTTT.

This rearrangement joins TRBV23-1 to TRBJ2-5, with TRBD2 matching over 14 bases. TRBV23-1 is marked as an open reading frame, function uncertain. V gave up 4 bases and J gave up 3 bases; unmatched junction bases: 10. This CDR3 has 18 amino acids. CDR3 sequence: CASSLGTSGGEVEETQYF. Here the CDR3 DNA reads TGCGCCAGCAGTCTCGGGACTAGCGGGGGAGAGGTAGAAGAGACCCAGTACTTC.

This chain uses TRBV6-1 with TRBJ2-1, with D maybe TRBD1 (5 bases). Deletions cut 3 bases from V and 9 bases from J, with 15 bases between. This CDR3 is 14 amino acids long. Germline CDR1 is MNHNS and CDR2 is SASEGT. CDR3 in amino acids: CASSDNERRGEQFF. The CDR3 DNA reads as TGTGCCAGCAGTGATAACGAGAGAAGGGGTGAGCAGTTCTTC.

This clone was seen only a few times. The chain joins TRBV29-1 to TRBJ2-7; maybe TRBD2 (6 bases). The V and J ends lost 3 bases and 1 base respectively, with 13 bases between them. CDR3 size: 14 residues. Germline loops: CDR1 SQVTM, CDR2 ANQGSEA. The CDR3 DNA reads TGCAGCGTTGAGAGGGAGGAGGGGTCCTACGAGCAGTACTTC. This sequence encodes CSVEREEGSYEQYF.

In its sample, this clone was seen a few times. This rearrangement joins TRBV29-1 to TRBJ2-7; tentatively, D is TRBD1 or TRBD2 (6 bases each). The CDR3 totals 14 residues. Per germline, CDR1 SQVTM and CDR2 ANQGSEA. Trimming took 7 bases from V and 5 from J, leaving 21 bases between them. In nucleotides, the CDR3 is TGCAGCGCCGTTGGGGGGCACCCCCAGAACGAGCAGTACTTC. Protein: CSAVGGHPQNEQYF.

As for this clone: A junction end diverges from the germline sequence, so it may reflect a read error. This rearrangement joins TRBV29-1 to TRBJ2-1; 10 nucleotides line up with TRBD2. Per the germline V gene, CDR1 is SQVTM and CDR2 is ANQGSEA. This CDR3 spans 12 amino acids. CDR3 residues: CSSQSLAGALLF. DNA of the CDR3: TGCAGCTCCCAAAGCCTAGCGGGGGCACTGCTCTTC.

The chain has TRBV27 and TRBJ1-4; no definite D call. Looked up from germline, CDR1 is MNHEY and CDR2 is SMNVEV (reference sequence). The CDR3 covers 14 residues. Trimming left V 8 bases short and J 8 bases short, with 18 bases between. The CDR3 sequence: CASGKVLEKEKLFF. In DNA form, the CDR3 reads TGTGCCAGCGGTAAGGTCCTGGAGAAGGAAAAACTGTTTTTT.

DNA for the CDR3: TGTGCCAGCGGACCCGGAGTAGGGAATCAGCCCCAGCATTTT. It translates to CASGPGVGNQPQHF. V gene TRBV19 combines with J gene TRBJ1-5; D remains ambiguous. The CDR3 consists of 14 residues. Trimming left V 9 bases short and J 4 bases short, with 16 bases between. CDR1 and CDR2 from the germline V gene are LNHDA and SQIVND (reference sequence).

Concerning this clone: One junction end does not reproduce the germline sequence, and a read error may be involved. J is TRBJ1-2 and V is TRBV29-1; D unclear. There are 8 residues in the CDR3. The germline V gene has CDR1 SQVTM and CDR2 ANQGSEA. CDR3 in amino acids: CSVETGDF. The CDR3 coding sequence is TGCAGCGTTGAGACCGGGGACTTC. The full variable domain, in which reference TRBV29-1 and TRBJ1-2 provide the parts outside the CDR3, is SAVISQKPSRDICQRGTSLTIQCQVDSQVTMMFWYRQQPGQSLTLIATANQGSEATYESGFVIDKFPISRPNLTFSTLTVSNMSPEDSSIYLCSVETGDFGSGTRLTVV.

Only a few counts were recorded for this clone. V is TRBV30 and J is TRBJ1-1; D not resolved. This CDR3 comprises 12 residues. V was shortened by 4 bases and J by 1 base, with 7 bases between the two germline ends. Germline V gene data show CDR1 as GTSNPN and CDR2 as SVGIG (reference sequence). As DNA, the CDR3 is TGTGCCTGGATAGGAGAGAACACTGAAGCTTTCTTT. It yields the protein CAWIGENTEAFF.

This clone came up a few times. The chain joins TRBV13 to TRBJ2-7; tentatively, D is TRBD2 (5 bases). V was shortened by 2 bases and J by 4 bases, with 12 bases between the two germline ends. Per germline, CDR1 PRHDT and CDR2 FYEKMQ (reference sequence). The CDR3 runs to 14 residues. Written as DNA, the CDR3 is TGTGCCAGCAGCTTATCCGGGATTCCTTACGAGCAGTACTTC. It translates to CASSLSGIPYEQYF.

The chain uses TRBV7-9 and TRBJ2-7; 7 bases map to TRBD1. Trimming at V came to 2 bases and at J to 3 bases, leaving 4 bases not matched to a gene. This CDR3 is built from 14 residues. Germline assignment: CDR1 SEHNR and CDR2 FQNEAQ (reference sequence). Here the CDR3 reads CASSLSRQGYEQYF. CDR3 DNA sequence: TGTGCCAGCAGCTTATCCCGACAGGGCTACGAGCAGTACTTC.

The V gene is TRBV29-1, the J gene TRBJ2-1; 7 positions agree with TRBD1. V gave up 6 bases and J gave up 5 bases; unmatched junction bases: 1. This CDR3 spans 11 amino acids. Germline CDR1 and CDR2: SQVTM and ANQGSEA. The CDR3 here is CSVGTDNEQFF. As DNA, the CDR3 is TGCAGCGTAGGGACAGACAATGAGCAGTTCTTC.

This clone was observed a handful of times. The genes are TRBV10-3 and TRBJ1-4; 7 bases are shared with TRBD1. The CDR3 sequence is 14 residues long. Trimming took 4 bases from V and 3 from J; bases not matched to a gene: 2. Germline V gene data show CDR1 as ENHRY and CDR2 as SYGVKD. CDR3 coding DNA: TGTGCCATCAGTGGACAGGGACCTAATGAAAAACTGTTTTTT. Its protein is CAISGQGPNEKLFF.

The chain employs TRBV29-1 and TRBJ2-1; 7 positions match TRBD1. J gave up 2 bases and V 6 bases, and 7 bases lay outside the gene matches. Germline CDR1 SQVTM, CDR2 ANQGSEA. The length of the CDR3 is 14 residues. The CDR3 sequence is CSVLTGIPYNEQFF. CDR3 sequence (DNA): TGCAGCGTCCTGACAGGGATCCCCTACAATGAGCAGTTCTTC.

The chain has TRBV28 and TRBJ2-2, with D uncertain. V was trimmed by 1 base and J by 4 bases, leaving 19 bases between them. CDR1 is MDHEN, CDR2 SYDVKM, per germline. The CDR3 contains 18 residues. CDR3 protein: CASSLFGLEVGITGELFF. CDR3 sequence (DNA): TGTGCCAGCAGTTTATTTGGTCTAGAAGTGGGCATCACCGGGGAGCTGTTTTTT.

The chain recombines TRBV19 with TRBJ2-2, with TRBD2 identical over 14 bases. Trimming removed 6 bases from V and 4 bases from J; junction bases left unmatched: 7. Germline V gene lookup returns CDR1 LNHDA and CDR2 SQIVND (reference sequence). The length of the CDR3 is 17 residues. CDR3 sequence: CASSSTSGGAITGELFF. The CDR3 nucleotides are TGTGCCAGTAGCTCGACTAGCGGGGGGGCCATCACCGGGGAGCTGTTTTTT.

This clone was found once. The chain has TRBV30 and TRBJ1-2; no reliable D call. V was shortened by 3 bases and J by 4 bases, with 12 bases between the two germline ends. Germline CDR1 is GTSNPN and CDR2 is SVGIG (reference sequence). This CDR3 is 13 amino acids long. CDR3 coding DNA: TGTGCCTGGAGAGCCGGGAGCGGCTATGGCTACACCTTC. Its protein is CAWRAGSGYGYTF.

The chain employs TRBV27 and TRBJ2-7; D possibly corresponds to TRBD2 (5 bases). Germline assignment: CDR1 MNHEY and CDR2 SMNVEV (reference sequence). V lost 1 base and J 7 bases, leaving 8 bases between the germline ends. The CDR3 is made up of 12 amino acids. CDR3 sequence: CASSLFGEEQYF. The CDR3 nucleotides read TGTGCCAGCAGTTTATTCGGGGAAGAGCAGTACTTC.

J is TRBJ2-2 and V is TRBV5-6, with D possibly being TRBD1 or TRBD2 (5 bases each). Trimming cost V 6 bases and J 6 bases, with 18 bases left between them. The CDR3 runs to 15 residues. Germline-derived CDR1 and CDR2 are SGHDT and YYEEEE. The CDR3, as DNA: TGTGCCAGCAACGGGGCTAACAGTCCACCCGGGGAGCTGTTTTTT. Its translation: CASNGANSPPGELFF.

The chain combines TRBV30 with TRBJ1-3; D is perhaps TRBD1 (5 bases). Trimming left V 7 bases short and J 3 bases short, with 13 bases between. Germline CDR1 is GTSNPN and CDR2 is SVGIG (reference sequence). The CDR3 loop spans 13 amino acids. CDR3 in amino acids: CASHRDFGNTIYF. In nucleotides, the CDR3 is TGTGCCTCTCATCGGGACTTTGGAAACACCATATATTTT.

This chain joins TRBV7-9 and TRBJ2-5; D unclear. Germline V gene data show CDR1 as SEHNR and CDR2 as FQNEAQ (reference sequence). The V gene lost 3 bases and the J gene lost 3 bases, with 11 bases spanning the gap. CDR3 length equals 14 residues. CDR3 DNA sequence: TGTGCCAGCAGCTTCCTGGACGCGGAAGAGACCCAGTACTTC. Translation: CASSFLDAEETQYF. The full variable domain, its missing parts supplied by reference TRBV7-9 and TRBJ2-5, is DTGVSQNPRHKITKRGQNVTFRCDPISEHNRLYWYRQTLGQGPEFLTYFQNEAQLEKSRLLSDRFSAERPKGSFSTLEIQRTEQGDSAMYLCASSFLDAEETQYFGPGTRLLVL.